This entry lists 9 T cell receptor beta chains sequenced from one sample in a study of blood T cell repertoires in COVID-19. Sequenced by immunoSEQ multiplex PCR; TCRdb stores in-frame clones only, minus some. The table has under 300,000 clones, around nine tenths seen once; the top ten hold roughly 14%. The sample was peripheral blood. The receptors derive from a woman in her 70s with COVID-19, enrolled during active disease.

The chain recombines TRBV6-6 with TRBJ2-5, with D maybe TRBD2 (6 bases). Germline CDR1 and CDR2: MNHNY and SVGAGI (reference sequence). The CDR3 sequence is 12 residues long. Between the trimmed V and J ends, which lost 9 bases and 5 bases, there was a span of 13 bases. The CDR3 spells CASLLRGETQYF. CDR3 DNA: TGTGCCAGTCTGCTCCGGGGGGAGACCCAGTACTTC.

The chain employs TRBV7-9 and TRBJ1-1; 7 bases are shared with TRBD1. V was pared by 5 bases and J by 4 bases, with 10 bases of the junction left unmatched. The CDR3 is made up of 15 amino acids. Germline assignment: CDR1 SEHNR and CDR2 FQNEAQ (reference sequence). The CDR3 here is CASSNRGVRGTEAFF. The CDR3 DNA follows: TGTGCCAGCAGCAACAGGGGCGTGAGAGGCACTGAAGCTTTCTTT.

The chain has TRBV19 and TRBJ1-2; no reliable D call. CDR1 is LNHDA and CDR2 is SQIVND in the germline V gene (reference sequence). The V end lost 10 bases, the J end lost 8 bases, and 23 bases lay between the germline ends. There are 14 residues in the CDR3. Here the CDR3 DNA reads TGTGCCACAACAACTACCTTTCTGGCGGGAGGCTACACCTTC. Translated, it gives CATTTTFLAGGYTF.

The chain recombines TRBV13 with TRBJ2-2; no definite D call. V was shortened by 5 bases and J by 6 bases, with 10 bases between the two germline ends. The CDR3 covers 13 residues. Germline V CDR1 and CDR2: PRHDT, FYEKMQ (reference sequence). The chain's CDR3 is CASSPRVPGELFF. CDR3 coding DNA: TGTGCCAGCAGCCCCCGGGTCCCCGGGGAGCTGTTTTTT.

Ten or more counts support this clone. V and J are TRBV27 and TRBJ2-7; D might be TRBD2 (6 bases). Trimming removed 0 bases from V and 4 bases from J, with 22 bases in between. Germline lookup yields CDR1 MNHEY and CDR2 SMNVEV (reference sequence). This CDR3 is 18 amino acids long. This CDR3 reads CASSLSAGTGLLGYEQYF. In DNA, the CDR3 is TGTGCCAGCAGTTTATCGGCAGGGACTGGACTGCTCGGTTACGAGCAGTACTTC.

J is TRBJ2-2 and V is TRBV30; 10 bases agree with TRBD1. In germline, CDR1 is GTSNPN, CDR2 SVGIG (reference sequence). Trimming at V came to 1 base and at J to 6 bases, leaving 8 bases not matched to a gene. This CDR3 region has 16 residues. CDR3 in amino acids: CAWSAGTGDTPGELFF. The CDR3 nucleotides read TGTGCCTGGAGTGCCGGGACAGGGGATACGCCCGGGGAGCTGTTTTTT. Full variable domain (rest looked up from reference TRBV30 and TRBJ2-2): SQTIHQWPATLVQPVGSPLSLECTVEGTSNPNLYWYRQAAGRGLQLLFYSVGIGQISSEVPQNLSASRPQDRQFILSSKKLLLSDSGFYLCAWSAGTGDTPGELFFGEGSRLTVL.

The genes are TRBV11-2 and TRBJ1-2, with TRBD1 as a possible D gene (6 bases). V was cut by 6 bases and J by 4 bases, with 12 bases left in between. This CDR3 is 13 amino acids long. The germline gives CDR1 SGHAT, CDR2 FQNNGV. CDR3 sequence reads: CASSPDRSYGYTF. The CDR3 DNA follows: TGTGCCAGCAGTCCCGACAGGAGCTATGGCTACACCTTC.

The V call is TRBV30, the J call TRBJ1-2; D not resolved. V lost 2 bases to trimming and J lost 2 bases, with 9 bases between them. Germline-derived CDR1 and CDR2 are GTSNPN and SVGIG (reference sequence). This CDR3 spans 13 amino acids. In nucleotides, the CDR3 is TGTGCCTGGAGTCCACTTGAAAACTATGGCTACACCTTC. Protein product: CAWSPLENYGYTF.

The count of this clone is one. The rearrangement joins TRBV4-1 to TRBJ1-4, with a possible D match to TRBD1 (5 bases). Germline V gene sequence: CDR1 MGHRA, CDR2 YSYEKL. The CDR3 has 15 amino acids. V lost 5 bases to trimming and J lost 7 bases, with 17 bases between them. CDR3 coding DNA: TGCGCCAGCAGCAAAGGGGCCGAGGGAGGTGAAAAACTGTTTTTT. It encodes CASSKGAEGGEKLFF.